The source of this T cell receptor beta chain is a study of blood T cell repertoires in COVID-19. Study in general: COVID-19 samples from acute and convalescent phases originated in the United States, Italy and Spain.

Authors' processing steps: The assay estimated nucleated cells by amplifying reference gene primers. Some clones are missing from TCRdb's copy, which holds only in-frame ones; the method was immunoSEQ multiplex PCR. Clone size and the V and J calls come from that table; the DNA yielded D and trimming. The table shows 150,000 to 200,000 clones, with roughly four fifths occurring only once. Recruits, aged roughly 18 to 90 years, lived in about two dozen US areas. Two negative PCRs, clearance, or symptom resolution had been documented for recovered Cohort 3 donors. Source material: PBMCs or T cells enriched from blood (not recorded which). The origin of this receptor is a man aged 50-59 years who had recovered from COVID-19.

The CDR3 region has the DNA TGTGCCACCAGTGACCCCTATAGCGGGAGAGCCCAAGAGACCCAGTACTTC. Amino acids: CATSDPYSGRAQETQYF. The chain couples TRBV24-1 to TRBJ2-5; 9 nucleotides line up with TRBD2. The V gene's germline CDR1 is KGHDR and CDR2 SFDVKD. CDR3 length: 17 amino acids. Trimming cost V 4 bases and J 1 base; bases outside gene matches: 9.